Listed below are T cell receptor beta chains from one sample, sequenced in a study of tumor and adjacent non-tumor tissue in lung cancer. TCRdb ran MiXCR on the multiplex PCR reads and lists one entry per CDR3 protein. The table has over 100,000 distinct CDR3 sequences, 60% to 80% seen once. Sequenced material: lung tumor tissue. The source is an older woman with non-small cell lung cancer. The CDR3 runs from the conserved cysteine through the conserved F or W. The D gene is left open where the match is weak. A clone size is listed for some rows: how often the clone was seen (once, few, many), or a class if it is expanded.

j_call: TRBJ1-5
d_call: -
v_call: TRBV28
clone_size: medium-sized
cdr3_nt: TGTGCCAGCAGTTCGACAGGCAATCAGCCCCAGCATTTT
cdr3_aa: CASSSTGNQPQHF

j_call: TRBJ2-4
d_call: -
v_call: TRBV6-2/TRBV6-3
clone_size: medium-sized
cdr3_nt: TGTGCCAGCAGTTACGATGTCCAAAACATTCAGTACTTC
cdr3_aa: CASSYDVQNIQYF

j_call: TRBJ1-3
d_call: -
v_call: TRBV6-1
clone_size: once
cdr3_nt: TGTGCCAGCAGTCACGGACCAACTGGTGGAAACACCGTATATTTT
cdr3_aa: CASSHGPTGGNTVYF

j_call: TRBJ1-5
d_call: -
v_call: TRBV4-1
clone_size: -
cdr3_nt: TGTGCCAGCAGCCGAGACCCCGACAGTTATCAGCCCCAGCATTTT
cdr3_aa: CASSRDPDSYQPQHF

j_call: TRBJ2-7
d_call: -
v_call: TRBV20-1
clone_size: -
cdr3_nt: TGCAGTGCTGGGTTACCGGGATGCCTTTCCTACGAGCAGTGCTTC
cdr3_aa: CSAGLPGCLSYEQCF

j_call: TRBJ2-3
d_call: TRBD2
v_call: TRBV11-3
clone_size: -
cdr3_nt: TGTGCCAGGAGCTCAGGACTAGATGGGACCACAGATACGCAGTATTTT
cdr3_aa: CARSSGLDGTTDTQYF

j_call: TRBJ2-1
d_call: -
v_call: TRBV6-2/TRBV6-3
clone_size: -
cdr3_nt: TGTGCCAGCAGTCCCGCGGTTTCCTACAATGAGGCGTTCTTC
cdr3_aa: CASSPAVSYNEAFF

j_call: TRBJ1-5
d_call: -
v_call: TRBV6-2/TRBV6-3
clone_size: -
cdr3_nt: TGTGCCAGCAACGTCCGGGGGGGTTCGCAGCCCCAGCCTTTT
cdr3_aa: CASNVRGGSQPQPF

j_call: TRBJ1-1
d_call: -
v_call: TRBV12-3/TRBV12-4
clone_size: -
cdr3_nt: TGTCCCAGCAATCTTGAGATGGGGGCTGAAGCTTTCTTT
cdr3_aa: CPSNLEMGAEAFF

j_call: TRBJ1-1
d_call: -
v_call: TRBV11-2
clone_size: -
cdr3_nt: TGTGCCAGCAGCCCGGGGACCGGACGAGACACTGAAGCTTTCTTT
cdr3_aa: CASSPGTGRDTEAFF

j_call: TRBJ2-7
d_call: -
v_call: TRBV18
clone_size: -
cdr3_nt: TGTGCCAGCTCACCTCGAAAAGGGGAGCCCTACGAGCAGTACTTC
cdr3_aa: CASSPRKGEPYEQYF

j_call: TRBJ2-7
d_call: TRBD1
v_call: TRBV11-2
clone_size: -
cdr3_nt: TGTCCCAGCAGTTTATCCAACGGGACAGCCGAGCAGTACTTC
cdr3_aa: CPSSLSNGTAEQYF

j_call: TRBJ2-7
d_call: -
v_call: TRBV11-3
clone_size: -
cdr3_nt: TGTGCCTGCAGCTTGCGGCAGGGGACTTCTTACGAAGAGTACTTC
cdr3_aa: CACSLRQGTSYEEYF

j_call: TRBJ1-1
d_call: TRBD1
v_call: TRBV4-2
clone_size: -
cdr3_nt: TGTACCAGCAGCCAACCACGACAGGGGTATGAAGCTCTCTTT
cdr3_aa: CTSSQPRQGYEALF

j_call: TRBJ2-4
d_call: TRBD1
v_call: TRBV6-1
clone_size: -
cdr3_nt: TGTACCAGCAGTGAAGAGACAGGGTCGTGTGACATTCAGTACTTC
cdr3_aa: CTSSEETGSCDIQYF

j_call: TRBJ1-2
d_call: -
v_call: TRBV11-2
clone_size: -
cdr3_nt: TGTGCCAGCAGCTTAGAGTCGGCAGCTATCTACGACTACACCTTC
cdr3_aa: CASSLESAAIYDYTF

j_call: TRBJ2-7
d_call: -
v_call: TRBV11-1
clone_size: -
cdr3_nt: TGTGCCAGTATCCCCGACAGATACGAGCAGTACTTC
cdr3_aa: CASIPDRYEQYF

j_call: TRBJ2-7
d_call: -
v_call: TRBV9
clone_size: -
cdr3_nt: TGTGCCAGCAGCACAACCCCAGGTGGCTACGAGCAGTACTTC
cdr3_aa: CASSTTPGGYEQYF

j_call: TRBJ1-6
d_call: -
v_call: TRBV20-1
clone_size: -
cdr3_nt: TGCAGTGCTAGAGATCCCAGACACAGTGATCCACCCCTCCACTTT
cdr3_aa: CSARDPRHSDPPLHF

j_call: TRBJ2-7
d_call: -
v_call: TRBV4-1
clone_size: -
cdr3_nt: TGCGCCAGCAGCCGAACAGGTGCGAGCTCCTACGAGCAGTACTTC
cdr3_aa: CASSRTGASSYEQYF

j_call: TRBJ1-2
d_call: -
v_call: TRBV6-6
clone_size: many
cdr3_nt: TGTGCCAGCAGTCTGGACCCTAACTATGGCTACACCTTC
cdr3_aa: CASSLDPNYGYTF

j_call: TRBJ2-2
d_call: -
v_call: TRBV11-2
clone_size: -
cdr3_nt: TGTGCCAACAGCATAGTATTGGCTGCGCACACCGGGGAGCTGTTTTTT
cdr3_aa: CANSIVLAAHTGELFF

j_call: TRBJ2-3
d_call: -
v_call: TRBV20-1
clone_size: -
cdr3_nt: TGCAGTGTTAGTAAACCTATCCCTGATACGCAGTATTTT
cdr3_aa: CSVSKPIPDTQYF

j_call: TRBJ1-5
d_call: -
v_call: TRBV20-1
clone_size: medium-sized
cdr3_nt: TGCAGTGCTAGTTACGGGAATCAGCCCCAGCATTTT
cdr3_aa: CSASYGNQPQHF

j_call: TRBJ2-7
d_call: -
v_call: TRBV6-1
clone_size: -
cdr3_nt: TGTGGCAGCATATCCCCCGGTGGAGGGGATGACAAGCAGTACTTC
cdr3_aa: CGSISPGGGDDKQYF

j_call: TRBJ1-1
d_call: -
v_call: TRBV11-2
clone_size: -
cdr3_nt: TGTGCCAGCAGCCCCAGGTTCGAGACCGAAGCTTTCTTT
cdr3_aa: CASSPRFETEAFF

j_call: TRBJ2-7
d_call: -
v_call: TRBV11-2
clone_size: -
cdr3_nt: TGTGCCAGCACTTGTGACCGCGGAGGATACGAGCAATACTTC
cdr3_aa: CASTCDRGGYEQYF

j_call: TRBJ2-3
d_call: TRBD2
v_call: TRBV20-1
clone_size: -
cdr3_nt: TGCAGTGCTAGAGTTGCGGGAGGCATCGGCACAGATACGCAGTATTTT
cdr3_aa: CSARVAGGIGTDTQYF

j_call: TRBJ2-3
d_call: TRBD2
v_call: TRBV4-2
clone_size: many
cdr3_nt: TGTGCCAGCAGCCAGGAGACTAGCGGACTAAGCACAGATACGCAGTATTTT
cdr3_aa: CASSQETSGLSTDTQYF

j_call: TRBJ1-6
d_call: -
v_call: TRBV11-2
clone_size: medium-sized
cdr3_nt: TGTGCCAGCAGCTTGGGACCTTTGAATTCACCCCTCCACTTT
cdr3_aa: CASSLGPLNSPLHF

j_call: TRBJ1-1
d_call: -
v_call: TRBV11-3
clone_size: many
cdr3_nt: TGTGCCAGCAGCTTAGAAGGGGCGAACACTGAAGCTTTCTTT
cdr3_aa: CASSLEGANTEAFF

j_call: TRBJ2-1
d_call: -
v_call: TRBV4-2
clone_size: -
cdr3_nt: TGTGACTGCAGCCAAGAACCTAGCGTGAACAATGAGCAGTTCTTC
cdr3_aa: CDCSQEPSVNNEQFF

j_call: TRBJ1-5
d_call: -
v_call: TRBV20-1
clone_size: -
cdr3_nt: TGCAGTGCTGGACTAGCGGTAGAGTCTGATACGCAGCATTTT
cdr3_aa: CSAGLAVESDTQHF

j_call: TRBJ2-2
d_call: TRBD2
v_call: TRBV4-3
clone_size: few
cdr3_nt: TGCGCCAGCAGCCCCTCCTCGAGCGGGGCGAAGACCGGGGAGCTGTTTTTT
cdr3_aa: CASSPSSSGAKTGELFF

j_call: TRBJ2-1
d_call: -
v_call: TRBV12-3/TRBV12-4
clone_size: -
cdr3_nt: TGTGCCAGCAGCCCCTCCACCGTTAGGAGCTATGAGCAGTTCTTC
cdr3_aa: CASSPSTVRSYEQFF

j_call: TRBJ1-1
d_call: -
v_call: TRBV6-2/TRBV6-3
clone_size: -
cdr3_nt: TGTGCCAGCAGTTACTACGCCTATCAGAACATTGAAGCTTTCTTT
cdr3_aa: CASSYYAYQNIEAFF

j_call: TRBJ1-2
d_call: TRBD1
v_call: TRBV4-1
clone_size: -
cdr3_nt: TGCGCCAGCAGCCAAGTATCGACAGGGGGACGTGACTACACCTTC
cdr3_aa: CASSQVSTGGRDYTF

j_call: TRBJ2-7
d_call: -
v_call: TRBV24-1
clone_size: few
cdr3_nt: TGTGCCACCAGTGGGGGCTCCTACGAGCAGTACTTC
cdr3_aa: CATSGGSYEQYF

j_call: TRBJ1-2
d_call: -
v_call: TRBV6-1
clone_size: -
cdr3_nt: TGTGCCAGCAGTGAAATTCTGTGGGCTAACTATGGTTACACCTTC
cdr3_aa: CASSEILWANYGYTF

j_call: TRBJ1-5
d_call: -
v_call: TRBV20-1
clone_size: -
cdr3_nt: TGCAGTGCCGCCGGGGGGGGCCAGCCCCAGCAATTT
cdr3_aa: CSAAGGGQPQQF

j_call: TRBJ2-4
d_call: -
v_call: TRBV4-3
clone_size: -
cdr3_nt: TGTGCCAGCAGCTCGGGGACCGGTGAGAGAAACATTCAGTATTTC
cdr3_aa: CASSSGTGERNIQYF

j_call: TRBJ2-4
d_call: -
v_call: TRBV11-2
clone_size: -
cdr3_nt: TGTGCCAGCAGTACACTAGACCCCAAAAACACTCAGTACTTC
cdr3_aa: CASSTLDPKNTQYF

j_call: TRBJ1-6
d_call: TRBD1
v_call: TRBV5-1
clone_size: -
cdr3_nt: TGCGCCAGCAGCTTGGAACTAGGGACAGGGTATTCACCCCTCCGCTTT
cdr3_aa: CASSLELGTGYSPLRF

j_call: TRBJ1-2
d_call: -
v_call: TRBV4-1
clone_size: -
cdr3_nt: TGCGCCAGCGGCCCACGGACGGCAACTCCCTATGGCTACACGTTC
cdr3_aa: CASGPRTATPYGYTF

j_call: TRBJ1-2
d_call: TRBD1
v_call: TRBV30
clone_size: many
cdr3_nt: TGTGCCTGGGGAGCCGGGACAGGACACTATGGCTACACCTTC
cdr3_aa: CAWGAGTGHYGYTF

j_call: TRBJ2-2
d_call: -
v_call: TRBV20-1
clone_size: -
cdr3_nt: TGCAGTGCTAGAGCCACAGTGCGGGACACCATGGAGCTGTTTTTT
cdr3_aa: CSARATVRDTMELFF

j_call: TRBJ2-1
d_call: -
v_call: TRBV29-1
clone_size: once
cdr3_nt: TGCAACGTCGACGGCGCCGGCTCCTACAATGAGCAGTTCTTC
cdr3_aa: CNVDGAGSYNEQFF

j_call: TRBJ1-1
d_call: -
v_call: TRBV4-1
clone_size: -
cdr3_nt: TGCGCCAGCAGCCAAGGACAGATTGAAGCTTTCTTC
cdr3_aa: CASSQGQIEAFF

j_call: TRBJ2-1
d_call: -
v_call: TRBV13
clone_size: -
cdr3_nt: TGTGCCGGCAGGAAGACTGCCCCATACAATGAGCAGTTCTTC
cdr3_aa: CAGRKTAPYNEQFF

j_call: TRBJ2-7
d_call: -
v_call: TRBV9
clone_size: -
cdr3_nt: TGTGCCAGCAGCCAAACGCCCGGATCCTACGAGCAGTACTTC
cdr3_aa: CASSQTPGSYEQYF